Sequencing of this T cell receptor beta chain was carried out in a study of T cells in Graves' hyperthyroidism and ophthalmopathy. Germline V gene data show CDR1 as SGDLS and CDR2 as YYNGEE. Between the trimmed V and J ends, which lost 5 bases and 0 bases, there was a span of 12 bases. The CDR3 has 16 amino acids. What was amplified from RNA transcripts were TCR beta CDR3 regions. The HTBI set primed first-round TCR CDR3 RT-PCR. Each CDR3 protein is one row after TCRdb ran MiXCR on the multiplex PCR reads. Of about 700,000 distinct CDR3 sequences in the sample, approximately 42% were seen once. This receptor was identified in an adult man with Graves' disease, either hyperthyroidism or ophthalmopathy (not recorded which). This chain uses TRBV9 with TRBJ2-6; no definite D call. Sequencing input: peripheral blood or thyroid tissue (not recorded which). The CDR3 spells CASSSLASSGANVLTF. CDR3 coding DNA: TGTGCCAGCAGTTCACTTGCCAGCTCTGGGGCCAACGTCCTGACTTTC.